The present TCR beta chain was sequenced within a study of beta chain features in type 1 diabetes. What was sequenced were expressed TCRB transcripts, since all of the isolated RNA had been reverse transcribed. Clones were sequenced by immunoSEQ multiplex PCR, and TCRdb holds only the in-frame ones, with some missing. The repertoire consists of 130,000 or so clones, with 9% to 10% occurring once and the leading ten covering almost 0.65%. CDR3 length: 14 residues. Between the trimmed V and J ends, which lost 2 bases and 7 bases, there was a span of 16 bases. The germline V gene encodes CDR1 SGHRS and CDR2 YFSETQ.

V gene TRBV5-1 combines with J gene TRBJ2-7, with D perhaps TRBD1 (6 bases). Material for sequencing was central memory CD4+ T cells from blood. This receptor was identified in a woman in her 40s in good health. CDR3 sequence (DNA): TGCGCCAGCAGCTTACAGGGATATTTGGGGGAGCAGTACTTC. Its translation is CASSLQGYLGEQYF.